This T cell receptor beta chain was captured by sequencing in a study of cytomegalovirus exposure and HLA in healthy donors. CDR1 is SGHKS, CDR2 YYEKEE, per germline (reference sequence). The J segment lost 1 base and the V segment lost 3 bases, leaving 3 bases of the junction unmatched. This CDR3 has 14 amino acids. As concerns this clone: Its antigen is not known.

PCR amplification relied on 60 Vbeta primers (plus 13 Jbeta primers). Here immunoSEQ multiplex PCR was the method, and the copy in TCRdb shows in-frame clones only, minus some. This table has around 130,000 clones, roughly 80% appearing once. Study findings and constraints: Many donors shared some public TCRs, even though most TCR sequences were rare.

This chain connects TRBV5-5 to TRBJ1-1, with 7 positions matching TRBD1. Material for sequencing was PBMCs. The TCR comes from a man aged 30 to 39 in good health and CMV-seronegative. The CDR3 bases are TGTGCCAGCAGCTATCGGACAGGGAACACTGAAGCTTTCTTT. It encodes CASSYRTGNTEAFF.